This T cell receptor beta chain was obtained from a study of T cell changes during pregnancy in multiple sclerosis. Clones were sequenced by immunoSEQ multiplex PCR, and TCRdb holds only the in-frame ones, with some missing. The sample lists about 80,000 clones; around 90% were seen once. J gave up 3 bases and V 3 bases, and 12 bases lay outside the gene matches. The germline V gene has CDR1 LNHDA and CDR2 SQIVND (reference sequence). The CDR3 spans 18 residues. The clonotype was recovered from a female donor with multiple sclerosis, enrolled in a pregnancy study. The rearrangement links TRBV19 to TRBJ2-2, with TRBD2 matching over 8 bases. The source material was CD4+ T cells from peripheral blood mononuclear cells, sampled before pregnancy. In nucleotides, the CDR3 is TGTGCCAGTAGTATGTTTGGTAGCGGGGCTTCGGACACCGGGGAGCTGTTTTTT. This gives the protein CASSMFGSGASDTGELFF.